This TCR beta chain was retrieved from a study of blood T cell repertoires in COVID-19. As to this clone: This CDR3 is also generated by other DNA sequences in the sample.

Here immunoSEQ multiplex PCR was the method, and the copy in TCRdb shows in-frame clones only, minus some. The table lists approximately 67,000 clones, 70% to 85% of them singletons, with 6.6% in the top ten. The germline gives CDR1 SGHTA, CDR2 FQGNSA. V lost 4 bases and J lost 1, with 5 bases in between. The CDR3 covers 13 residues. This receptor was obtained from a man in his sixties with acute or convalescent COVID-19. Material for sequencing was peripheral blood. The V gene is TRBV7-2, the J gene TRBJ1-3; D ambiguous. CDR3 bases: TGTGCCAGCAGCTCGGGATCTGGAAACACCATATATTTT. Its translation is CASSSGSGNTIYF.